The 9 T cell receptor beta chains listed next were all sequenced from one sample in a study of blood T cell repertoires in COVID-19. The repertoire was sequenced with immunoSEQ multiplex PCR; TCRdb's copy has only in-frame clones and lacks some. The sample includes 99,000 or so clones, around 81% of them seen just once. Sequenced sample: peripheral blood. The receptor source for this set is a woman in her sixties or seventies with acute or convalescent COVID-19.

This clone was counted between two and nine times. This chain connects TRBV24-1 to TRBJ1-6; D is uncertain. Trimming took 0 bases from V and 7 from J, leaving 9 bases between them. This CDR3 is built from 15 residues. Germline V lookup: CDR1 KGHDR, CDR2 SFDVKD. The CDR3 region has the DNA TGTGCCACCAGTGATTTGGTCGCTGAGAATTCACCCCTCCACTTT. Protein sequence: CATSDLVAENSPLHF.

The gene calls are TRBV4-3 and TRBJ2-3, with D perhaps matching TRBD2 (5 bases). CDR3 length: 16 amino acids. CDR1 LGHNA and CDR2 YSLEER come from the germline V gene. V lost 1 base and J 1 base, leaving 12 bases between the germline ends. The CDR3 sequence: CASSQASAGGTDTQYF. The DNA of the CDR3 is TGCGCCAGCAGCCAAGCGTCGGCGGGCGGCACAGATACGCAGTATTTT.

This chain uses TRBV30 with TRBJ2-7; the D gene is possibly TRBD2 (6 bases). V was pared by 2 bases and J by 3 bases, with 17 bases between. CDR1 and CDR2 from the germline V gene are GTSNPN and SVGIG (reference sequence). The CDR3 extends over 15 amino acids. The CDR3 region is CAWSTAGRFRYEQYF. The CDR3 DNA follows: TGTGCCTGGAGTACGGCGGGACGGTTTCGCTACGAGCAGTACTTC.

Worth noting for this clone: The same CDR3 also results from other DNA sequences found in this sample. The chain is built from TRBV7-9 and TRBJ2-5, with D unresolved. CDR3 length equals 12 residues. Trimming stripped 6 bases from V and 2 bases from J, with 7 bases between. In germline, CDR1 is SEHNR, CDR2 FQNEAQ (reference sequence). CDR3 nucleotides: TGTGCCAGCAGTCCTTTACAAGAGACCCAGTACTTC. This translates into CASSPLQETQYF.

In nucleotides, the CDR3 is TGTGCCAGCAGCCCGGGACAGGGGGCGGCTGGCTACACCTTC. Its translation: CASSPGQGAAGYTF. The chain uses TRBV3-1 (or the pseudogene TRBV3-2) and TRBJ1-2; 12 nucleotides agree with TRBD1. V shed 4 bases, J shed 7 bases, and the junction held 4 bases outside the gene matches. This CDR3 region has 14 residues. Per germline, CDR1 LGHDT and CDR2 YNNKEL (reference sequence).

The J gene is TRBJ2-3, the V gene TRBV10-3; D possibly corresponds to TRBD2 (5 bases). CDR3 size: 16 residues. With 4 bases removed from V and 1 base from J, the gap between germline ends came to 15 bases. CDR1 is ENHRY, CDR2 SYGVKD, per germline. The chain's CDR3 is CAISGSAMGGTDTQYF. For the CDR3, the DNA is TGTGCCATCAGTGGCTCAGCTATGGGAGGCACAGATACGCAGTATTTT.

The genes are TRBV7-2 and TRBJ1-2; D might be TRBD1 (5 bases). The germline V gene encodes CDR1 SGHTA and CDR2 FQGNSA. This CDR3 is 14 amino acids long. V gave up 0 bases and J gave up 1 base, with 6 bases separating them. CDR3 in DNA: TGTGCCAGCAGCTTAGCCGACAGTAACTATGGCTACACCTTC. Amino acid sequence: CASSLADSNYGYTF.

V and J are TRBV29-1 and TRBJ2-5; tentative D call: TRBD1 (5 bases). V was shortened by 6 bases and J by 2 bases, with 10 bases between the two germline ends. In germline, CDR1 is SQVTM, CDR2 ANQGSEA. The CDR3 covers 12 residues. The CDR3 DNA sequence: TGCAGCGTACAAAAGGGGCAAGAGACCCAGTACTTC. Its protein product is CSVQKGQETQYF. The full variable domain, completed using reference TRBV29-1 and TRBJ2-5, is SAVISQKPSRDICQRGTSLTIQCQVDSQVTMMFWYRQQPGQSLTLIATANQGSEATYESGFVIDKFPISRPNLTFSTLTVSNMSPEDSSIYLCSVQKGQETQYFGPGTRLLVL.

The gene calls are TRBV4-3 and TRBJ1-4; no clear D gene. The CDR3 has 18 residues. The V and J ends lost 0 bases and 4 bases respectively, with 18 bases between them. Germline V gene lookup returns CDR1 LGHNA and CDR2 YSLEER. Written as DNA, the CDR3 is TGCGCCAGCAGCCAAGATAGGCCGACCGACAAGAGTAATGAAAAACTGTTTTTT. Translation gives CASSQDRPTDKSNEKLFF.